This entry concerns a single TCR beta chain. These data belong to a study of cytomegalovirus exposure and HLA in healthy donors. Study in general: An early data release held 70 million to 90 million unique TCRs from HLA-typed donors.

Germline-derived CDR1 and CDR2 are SGHNT and YYREEE (reference sequence). V was shortened by 0 bases and J by 1 base, with 7 bases between the two germline ends. The CDR3 runs 14 residues. This PCR relied on a set of 60 Vbeta primers and 13 Jbeta primers. Repertoires were generated with immunoSEQ multiplex PCR, while TCRdb's copy carries only in-frame clones and drops some. Of 150,000 to 200,000 clones in the sample, approximately 81% were seen once. This sequence joins TRBV5-4 and TRBJ2-5, with D unclear. Sequences were obtained from PBMCs. The source of this sequence is a woman aged 18-29 years in good health and CMV-seropositive. The DNA for the CDR3 is TGTGCCAGCAGCTTGGGCAGATCCCAAGAGACCCAGTACTTC. It is translated as CASSLGRSQETQYF.